The 20 T cell receptor beta chains below all came from one sample that was sequenced in a study of beta chain features in type 1 diabetes. Findings and caveats of the study: Among patients with Type 1 diabetes, TCRB CDR3s were moderately but significantly shorter in every one of the four CD4+ subsets.

These receptors have no known antigen. Every isolated RNA sample was fully reverse transcribed, so sequencing captured expressed TCRB transcripts. Assay used: immunoSEQ multiplex PCR; TCRdb lists only in-frame clones, some missing. There are about 650,000 clones in the sample; roughly 12% occur only once, and 0.095% to 0.15% lies in the top ten. Sequences were obtained from naive CD4+ T cells from blood. The receptor source for this set is a man aged 25 to 40 with type 1 diabetes.

This clone was counted only a few times. The V and J genes are TRBV7-2 and TRBJ1-6; D is possibly TRBD1 (6 bases). This CDR3 contains 16 residues. V was clipped by 5 bases and J by 7 bases, with 18 bases between them. In germline, CDR1 is SGHTA, CDR2 FQGNSA. CDR3 DNA: TGTGCCAGCAGCGGGGTCGTGGGCAGGGGAAATTCACCCCTCCACTTT. Its translation: CASSGVVGRGNSPLHF.

The chain has TRBV6-6 and TRBJ1-5; D might be TRBD1 (5 bases). CDR1 MNHNY and CDR2 SVGAGI come from the germline V gene (reference sequence). The CDR3 is made up of 16 amino acids. Trimming pared 2 bases from V and 0 bases from J, leaving 11 bases between. CDR3 region: CASSYTGGASNQPQHF. The CDR3 DNA reads TGTGCCAGCAGTTACACGGGGGGAGCTAGCAATCAGCCCCAGCATTTT.

This clone occurred a few times. The chain joins TRBV19 to TRBJ2-2, with D hard to call. Trimming shortened V by 1 base and J by 3 bases, and 6 bases separated the two germline ends. Germline values: CDR1 LNHDA, CDR2 SQIVND (reference sequence). This CDR3 is 14 amino acids long. DNA of the CDR3: TGTGCCAGTAGTATAGGACGGGACACCGGGGAGCTGTTTTTT. It encodes CASSIGRDTGELFF. The full variable domain, rest sourced from reference TRBV19 and TRBJ2-2, is DGGITQSPKYLFRKEGQNVTLSCEQNLNHDAMYWYRQDPGQGLRLIYYSQIVNDFQKGDIAEGYSVSREKKESFPLTVTSAQKNPTAFYLCASSIGRDTGELFFGEGSRLTVL.

About this clone: A read error may explain this, as a much larger clone is one base away. The J gene is TRBJ2-3, the V gene TRBV6-6; D uncertain. Germline CDR1 is MNHNY and CDR2 is SVGAGI (reference sequence). V dropped 6 bases and J dropped 2 bases, with 6 bases sitting between them. This CDR3 region has 12 residues. Written as DNA, the CDR3 is TGTGCCAGCAGCCCTACCACAGATACGCAGTATTTT. It specifies CASSPTTDTQYF.

This clone has just a few counts. This chain joins TRBV4-1 and TRBJ2-3, with 8 bases aligning to TRBD1. From germline, CDR1 is MGHRA and CDR2 YSYEKL. There are 16 residues in the CDR3. J gave up 1 base and V 0 bases, and 3 bases lay outside the gene matches. CDR3 DNA sequence: TGCGCCAGCAGCCAAGACACGACAGGGGGCACAGATACGCAGTATTTT. Protein product: CASSQDTTGGTDTQYF.

CDR3 DNA: TGTGCCAGCAGTAAGACGTTAACTAATGAAAAACTGTTTTTT. Translated, it gives CASSKTLTNEKLFF. The chain has TRBV6-5 and TRBJ1-4, with unresolved D. V lost 5 bases to trimming and J lost 1 base, with 8 bases between them. Germline CDR1 is MNHEY and CDR2 is SVGAGI. There are 14 residues in the CDR3.

This clone appeared a few times. J is TRBJ2-1 and V is TRBV7-2; 13 bases align to TRBD2. This CDR3 is built from 16 residues. The germline gives CDR1 SGHTA, CDR2 FQGNSA. V shed 0 bases, J shed 6 bases, and the junction held 2 bases outside the gene matches. CDR3 amino acids: CASSLARLAGGNEQFF. The DNA of the CDR3 is TGTGCCAGCAGCTTAGCTCGACTAGCGGGGGGCAATGAGCAGTTCTTC.

Only a few counts were recorded for this clone. The chain joins TRBV2 to TRBJ1-2; D gene unclear. The CDR3 runs to 14 residues. The germline CDR1 and CDR2 sequences are SNHLY and FYNNEI. Deletions cut 3 bases from V and 3 bases from J, with 11 bases between. This CDR3 reads CASSDHRADYGYTF. The CDR3 DNA follows: TGTGCCAGCAGTGACCACCGGGCCGACTATGGCTACACCTTC.

V gene TRBV15 combines with J gene TRBJ2-7; 7 positions match TRBD1. The CDR3 has 16 amino acids. J gave up 3 bases and V 1 base, and 9 bases lay outside the gene matches. The germline CDR1 and CDR2 sequences are LNHNV and YYDKDF (reference sequence). The CDR3, as DNA: TGTGCCACCAGCAGAGGGGGGACAGTCCCGAACTACGAGCAGTACTTC. Protein: CATSRGGTVPNYEQYF.

This clone was seen a handful of times. The chain couples TRBV29-1 to TRBJ2-1; the match to TRBD1 covers 8 bases. Trimming cost V 3 bases and J 7 bases; bases outside gene matches: 8. Germline V CDR1 and CDR2: SQVTM, ANQGSEA. The CDR3 has 14 amino acids. This chain's CDR3 is CSVETGTGKNEQFF. The CDR3 region has the DNA TGCAGCGTTGAGACCGGGACAGGAAAGAATGAGCAGTTCTTC.

This chain joins TRBV5-6 and TRBJ2-1; no definite D call. This CDR3 is built from 16 residues. Germline CDR1 and CDR2: SGHDT and YYEEEE. Trimming stripped 0 bases from V and 0 bases from J, with 10 bases between. The CDR3 coding sequence is TGTGCCAGCAGCTTGGGAGCTCTTAGCTCCTACAATGAGCAGTTCTTC. Protein sequence: CASSLGALSSYNEQFF.

The V call is TRBV28, the J call TRBJ1-2; 7 bases match TRBD1. The V and J ends lost 7 bases and 6 bases, in that order; junction bases with no gene match: 8. CDR1 and CDR2 from the germline V gene are MDHEN and SYDVKM. This CDR3 has 13 amino acids. CDR3 coding DNA: TGTGCCAGCACCCTATCGACAGGGAATGGCTACACCTTC. This sequence encodes CASTLSTGNGYTF.

The table lists this clone with a few counts. Distinct nucleotide sequences in the sample also encode this CDR3. The CDR3 coding sequence is TGTGCCAGCAGTGGGACAGCGAACACTGAAGCTTTCTTT. It specifies CASSGTANTEAFF. The chain has TRBV2 and TRBJ1-1, with D possibly being TRBD1 (6 bases). Trimming stripped 4 bases from V and 1 base from J, with 7 bases between. The CDR3 length is 13 residues. Per the germline V gene, CDR1 is SNHLY and CDR2 is FYNNEI.

This clone showed up just a few times. The chain combines TRBV29-1 with TRBJ2-2, with TRBD2 matching over 8 bases. Trimming at V came to 6 bases and at J to 6 bases, leaving 9 bases not matched to a gene. The CDR3 covers 14 residues. Germline assignment: CDR1 SQVTM and CDR2 ANQGSEA. CDR3 region: CSVGSSGGAGELFF. The CDR3 region has the DNA TGCAGCGTCGGTTCGTCCGGGGGGGCCGGGGAGCTGTTTTTT.

This chain links TRBV4-3 with TRBJ1-2; tentative D call: TRBD1 (6 bases). Looked up from germline, CDR1 is LGHNA and CDR2 is YSLEER. Trimming pared 1 base from V and 1 base from J, leaving 13 bases between. The CDR3 contains 16 residues. The CDR3 sequence: CASSQGSGVSNYGYTF. The CDR3 region has the DNA TGCGCCAGCAGCCAAGGGTCAGGGGTTAGTAACTATGGCTACACCTTC.

About this clone: The sample contains more than one DNA sequence encoding this CDR3. The rearrangement uses TRBV28 and TRBJ1-2, with unresolved D. The CDR3 runs 11 residues. Deletions cut 8 bases from V and 4 bases from J, with 8 bases between. Germline values: CDR1 MDHEN, CDR2 SYDVKM. DNA of the CDR3: TGTGCCAGCGGGCGTCTCTATGGCTACACCTTC. Protein sequence: CASGRLYGYTF.

The sample holds a few counts of this clone. J is TRBJ2-1 and V is TRBV11-2; D may be TRBD1 or TRBD2 (5 bases each). V lost 0 bases and J 2 bases, leaving 14 bases between the germline ends. The CDR3 loop spans 17 amino acids. CDR1 and CDR2 (germline): SGHAT, FQNNGV. CDR3: CASSLEGVSPPYNEQFF. CDR3 DNA: TGTGCCAGCAGCTTAGAGGGGGTTTCCCCACCCTACAATGAGCAGTTCTTC.

This clone was detected a few times. The chain uses TRBV6-1 and TRBJ1-4, with 8 bases matching TRBD1. Germline values: CDR1 MNHNS, CDR2 SASEGT. The ends lost 5 bases at V and 3 bases at J; junction bases unmatched: 5. The CDR3 covers 15 residues. The CDR3, as DNA: TGTGCCAGCAGTTCCCAGGGGGCTTCTAATGAAAAACTGTTTTTT. Translation: CASSSQGASNEKLFF.

This rearrangement joins TRBV27 to TRBJ1-2; a weak D match, TRBD1 (5 bases). The CDR3 runs 13 residues. Germline CDR1 is MNHEY and CDR2 is SMNVEV (reference sequence). V was pared by 6 bases and J by 4 bases, with 12 bases between. CDR3 DNA: TGTGCCAGCAGCGGGGGATACAGCTATGGCTACACCTTC. It yields the protein CASSGGYSYGYTF.

About this clone itself: In the same sample, other DNA sequences code for this CDR3. The chain couples TRBV7-3 to TRBJ1-1; no clear D. The CDR3 extends over 13 amino acids. The germline V and J ends were trimmed by 4 bases and 2 bases, with 8 bases remaining between them. Germline V CDR1 and CDR2: SGHTA, FQGTGA. The CDR3 sequence: CASSSGSNTEAFF. DNA of the CDR3: TGTGCCAGCAGCTCCGGGAGTAACACTGAAGCTTTCTTT.